The 5 T cell receptor beta chains in this list originate from one sample, sequenced in a study of cytomegalovirus exposure and HLA in healthy donors. The PCR used 60 Vbeta and 13 Jbeta primers. The assay was immunoSEQ multiplex PCR, and TCRdb's table has in-frame clones only and misses some. The repertoire holds some 100,000 clones, with about 70% as singletons. Sequenced sample: PBMCs. The receptors come from a woman aged 18-30 years in good health and CMV-seropositive.

The J gene is TRBJ2-2, the V gene TRBV28; D uncertain. CDR1 is MDHEN and CDR2 is SYDVKM in the germline V gene. The ends were cut back, 6 bases at V and 9 bases at J, with 23 bases in the middle. The CDR3 spans 16 residues. The CDR3 is CASSSRSLVLTRELFF. CDR3 DNA sequence: TGTGCCAGCAGCTCTCGGTCACTTGTCCTAACCAGGGAGCTGTTTTTT.

This clone showed up just a few times. The V gene is TRBV28, the J gene TRBJ2-2; 9 bases match TRBD1. The CDR3 loop spans 15 amino acids. V gave up 6 bases and J gave up 3 bases; unmatched junction bases: 5. From germline, CDR1 is MDHEN and CDR2 SYDVKM. Written as DNA, the CDR3 is TGTGCCAGCAGGACGGGACAGGGAGACACCGGGGAGCTGTTTTTT. This translates into CASRTGQGDTGELFF. The whole variable domain, remainder taken from reference TRBV28 and TRBJ2-2, is DVKVTQSSRYLVKRTGEKVFLECVQDMDHENMFWYRQDPGLGLRLIYFSYDVKMKEKGDIPEGYSVSREKKERFSLILESASTNQTSMYLCASRTGQGDTGELFFGEGSRLTVL.

This clone was counted between two and nine times. This sequence joins TRBV7-8 and TRBJ1-1, with no clear D. Germline V gene data show CDR1 as SGHVS and CDR2 as FQNEAQ. The CDR3 length is 15 residues. The V end lost 7 bases, the J end lost 1 base, and 16 bases lay between the germline ends. CDR3 sequence (DNA): TGTGCCAGCACCATCCAGGTGCGAGAGAACACTGAAGCTTTCTTT. This encodes CASTIQVRENTEAFF.

This chain links TRBV5-8 with TRBJ1-1, with TRBD1 matching 8 bases. Germline V gene sequence: CDR1 SGHTS, CDR2 YDEGEE. Germline trimming cut 4 bases from V and 6 bases from J; bases unmatched to any gene: 11. The CDR3 sequence is 15 residues long. CDR3 region: CASSITGTGMSEAFF. Written as DNA, the CDR3 is TGTGCCAGCAGCATAACCGGGACAGGAATGTCTGAAGCTTTCTTT.

The chain has TRBV6-1 and TRBJ2-6, with 9 bases identical to TRBD1. In germline, CDR1 is MNHNS, CDR2 SASEGT. This CDR3 is 15 amino acids long. With 1 base clipped from V and 8 bases from J, the junction kept 3 bases outside the gene matches. CDR3: CASSEGTGVPNVLTF. The CDR3 region has the DNA TGTGCCAGCAGTGAAGGGACAGGGGTTCCCAACGTCCTGACTTTC.